This T cell receptor beta chain was recovered during a study of regulatory T cells in long-lasting Graves disease. Building the TCR beta libraries relied on iRepertoire HTBI primers, and CDR3 regions underwent Arm-PCR. Each CDR3 protein gets one entry after TCRdb re-called the multiplex PCR reads with MiXCR. The table lists 350,000 to 450,000 distinct CDR3 sequences, around 16% of them singletons. As to time point: newly diagnosed GD, antithyroid drugs for less than 3 months. Extracted PBMC RNA gave rise to the TCR library. This CDR3 contains 13 residues. Trimming pared 2 bases from V and 7 bases from J, leaving 12 bases between. CDR1 and CDR2 (germline): DFQATT, SNEGSKA (reference sequence). This clonotype was recorded many times. This sample was also put to use in a study of T cells in Graves' hyperthyroidism and ophthalmopathy. That source adds: Each diagnosis drew on symptoms, thyroxine, TRAb, thyroid ultrasound and orbital computed tomography findings. RT-PCR in the first round (using the HTBI primer set) targeted the TCR CDR3.

The material sequenced was peripheral blood mononuclear cells (PBMCs), taken at new diagnosis, from a patient treated with antithyroid drugs. This TCR came from a woman aged 40 to 50 with Graves disease. The chain uses TRBV20-1 and TRBJ2-4; no clear D gene. The CDR3 bases are TGCAGTGCTAGAATCCCACAAACCAACATTCAGTACTTC. This codes for CSARIPQTNIQYF.